Reported below is one TCR beta chain. Antigen: not known. Autoimmune disease history or systemic immunosuppression excluded patients. This sample stems from a study of OX40 agonist ivuxolimab in advanced cancers. For the study at large: In this cohort, patients received ivuxolimab, an agonistic anti-OX40 (CD134) antibody.

The V gene end was trimmed by 2 bases and the J gene end by 7 bases; junction bases not matched to a gene: 6. Germline assignment: CDR1 KGHSH and CDR2 LQKENI. This CDR3 spans 15 amino acids. The data were produced by immunoSEQ multiplex PCR, yet TCRdb's version contains in-frame clones alone and is incomplete. This sample has some 130,000 clones, with about 93% found just once. Study-level findings and limits: In general, CD8+ T cells held more expanded clones than CD4+ did, on average.

This TCR was recovered from an adult with an advanced solid tumor such as melanoma, head and neck, liver or kidney cancer. This chain links TRBV18 with TRBJ1-5; TRBD1 agrees at 9 bases. Source: CD4+ or CD8+ T cells sorted from blood, taken in a trial of the OX40 agonist ivuxolimab. CDR3 DNA sequence: TGTGCCAGCTCACCAGTAGGGACAGGGAGCCAGCCCCAGCATTTT. Its translation is CASSPVGTGSQPQHF.